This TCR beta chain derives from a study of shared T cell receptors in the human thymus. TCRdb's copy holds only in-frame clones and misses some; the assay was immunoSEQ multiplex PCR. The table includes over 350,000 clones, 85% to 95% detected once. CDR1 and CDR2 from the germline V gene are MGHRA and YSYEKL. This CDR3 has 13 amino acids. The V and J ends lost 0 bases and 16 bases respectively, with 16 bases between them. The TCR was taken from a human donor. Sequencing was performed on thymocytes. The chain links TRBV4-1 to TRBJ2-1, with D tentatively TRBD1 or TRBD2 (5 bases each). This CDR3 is CASSQDLSDRDFF. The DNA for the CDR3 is TGCGCCAGCAGCCAAGACCTCTCAGATAGGGACTTCTTC.